The sequence of this T cell receptor (beta chain) was determined in a study of T cells after yellow fever vaccination. General study findings and limits: Bulk-population clonotypes that are abundant could appear as contaminants in FACS-sorted repertoires.

The CDR3 loop spans 16 amino acids. Germline CDR1 and CDR2: MGHRA and YSYEKL. Losses at the gene ends were 1 base for V and 9 bases for J; bases not matched to a gene: 8. Generation of TCR cDNA used 5'RACE template switching (which added a universal primer site and UMIs). TCRdb re-analysed the 5' RACE reads in MiXCR, keeping a single row per CDR3 protein. The sample has approximately 96,000 distinct CDR3 sequences, about 8.2% seen once. The chain joins TRBV4-1 to TRBJ2-1; 11 bases are shared with TRBD1. Sequences were derived from CD8+ T cells not binding an NS4B(214-222) dextramer, sorted from PBMCs, sampled more than 14 days after the first yellow fever vaccination. The TCR was taken from a man aged 18 to 35 who received the YFV17D yellow fever vaccine. This CDR3 reads CASSQVGQGVIIEQFF. DNA of the CDR3: TGCGCCAGCAGCCAAGTGGGACAGGGGGTCATCATTGAGCAGTTCTTC.